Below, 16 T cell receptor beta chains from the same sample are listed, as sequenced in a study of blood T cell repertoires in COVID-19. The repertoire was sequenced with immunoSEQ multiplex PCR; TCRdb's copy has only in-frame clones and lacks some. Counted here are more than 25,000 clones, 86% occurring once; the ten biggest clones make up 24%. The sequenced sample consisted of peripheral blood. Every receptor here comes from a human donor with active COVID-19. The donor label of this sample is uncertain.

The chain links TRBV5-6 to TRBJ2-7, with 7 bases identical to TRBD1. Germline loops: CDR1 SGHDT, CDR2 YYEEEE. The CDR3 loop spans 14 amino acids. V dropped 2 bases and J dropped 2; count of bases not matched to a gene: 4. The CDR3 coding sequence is TGTGCCAGCAGCTTCCGGCAGGGGGCCTACGAGCAGTACTTC. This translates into CASSFRQGAYEQYF.

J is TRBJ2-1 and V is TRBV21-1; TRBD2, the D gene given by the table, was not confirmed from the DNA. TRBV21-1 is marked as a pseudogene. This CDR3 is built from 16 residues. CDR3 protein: CASSKVLYGRGNEQFF. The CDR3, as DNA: TGTGCCAGCAGCAAAGTTCTGTACGGGAGGGGCAATGAGCAGTTCTTC.

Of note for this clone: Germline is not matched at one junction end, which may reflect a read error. CDR3 protein: CASSQSTGLAGFGDRLF. CDR3 bases: TGTGCCAGCAGCCAATCCACCGGACTAGCGGGATTCGGGGACAGACTCTTC. The rearrangement joins TRBV3-1 (or the pseudogene TRBV3-2) to TRBJ2-1; the match to TRBD2 covers 12 bases. Germline CDR1 LGHDT, CDR2 YNNKEL (reference sequence). The CDR3 is made up of 17 amino acids.

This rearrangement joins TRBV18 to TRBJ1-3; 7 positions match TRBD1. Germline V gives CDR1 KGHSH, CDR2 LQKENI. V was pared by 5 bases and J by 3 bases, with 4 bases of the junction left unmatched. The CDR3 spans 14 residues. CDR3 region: CASSATGSGNTIYF. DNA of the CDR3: TGTGCCAGCTCAGCGACAGGGAGTGGAAACACCATATATTTT.

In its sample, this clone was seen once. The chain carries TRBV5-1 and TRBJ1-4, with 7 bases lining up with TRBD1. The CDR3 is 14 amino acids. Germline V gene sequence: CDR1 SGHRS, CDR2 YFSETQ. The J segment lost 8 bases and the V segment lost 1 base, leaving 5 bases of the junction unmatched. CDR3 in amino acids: CASSLTGVGEKLFF. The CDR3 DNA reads TGCGCCAGCAGCTTGACAGGGGTCGGGGAAAAACTGTTTTTT.

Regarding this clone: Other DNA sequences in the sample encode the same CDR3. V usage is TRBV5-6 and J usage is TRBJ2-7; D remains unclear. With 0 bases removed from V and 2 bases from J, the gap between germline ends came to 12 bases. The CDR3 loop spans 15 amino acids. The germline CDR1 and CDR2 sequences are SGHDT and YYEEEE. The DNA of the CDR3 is TGTGCCAGCAGCTTGGTACCCTCGGGTGCCTACGAGCAGTACTTC. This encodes CASSLVPSGAYEQYF.

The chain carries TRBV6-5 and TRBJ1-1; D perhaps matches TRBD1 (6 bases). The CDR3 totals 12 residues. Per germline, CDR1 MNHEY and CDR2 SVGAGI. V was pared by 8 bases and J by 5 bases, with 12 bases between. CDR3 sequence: CASGDRRTEAFF. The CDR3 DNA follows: TGTGCCAGCGGCGACAGGAGAACTGAAGCTTTCTTT.

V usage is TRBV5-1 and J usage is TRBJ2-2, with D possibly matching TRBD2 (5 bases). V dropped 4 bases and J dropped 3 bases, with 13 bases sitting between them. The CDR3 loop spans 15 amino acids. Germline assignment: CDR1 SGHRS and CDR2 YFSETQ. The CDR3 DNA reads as TGCGCCAGCAGCGTTACGATGGACTACACCGGGGAGCTGTTTTTT. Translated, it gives CASSVTMDYTGELFF.

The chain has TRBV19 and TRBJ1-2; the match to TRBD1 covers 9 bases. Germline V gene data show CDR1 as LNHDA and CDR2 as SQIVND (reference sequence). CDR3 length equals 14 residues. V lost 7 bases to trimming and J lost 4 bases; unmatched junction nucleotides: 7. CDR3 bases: TGTGCCAGTACCGGGACAGGGTTTTCCTATGGCTACACCTTC. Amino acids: CASTGTGFSYGYTF.

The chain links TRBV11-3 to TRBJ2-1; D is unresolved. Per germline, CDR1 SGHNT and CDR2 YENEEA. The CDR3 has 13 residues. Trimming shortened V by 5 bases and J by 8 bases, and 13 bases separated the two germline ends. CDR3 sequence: CASSPFPSYEQFF. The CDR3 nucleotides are TGTGCCAGCAGCCCATTCCCCAGTTATGAGCAGTTCTTC.

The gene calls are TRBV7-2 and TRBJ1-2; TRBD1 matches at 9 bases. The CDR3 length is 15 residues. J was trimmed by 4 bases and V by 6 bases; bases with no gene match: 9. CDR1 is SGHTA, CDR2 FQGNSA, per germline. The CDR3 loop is CASSPGQGSSYGYTF. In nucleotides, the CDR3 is TGTGCCAGCAGTCCCGGACAGGGGAGTTCCTATGGCTACACCTTC.

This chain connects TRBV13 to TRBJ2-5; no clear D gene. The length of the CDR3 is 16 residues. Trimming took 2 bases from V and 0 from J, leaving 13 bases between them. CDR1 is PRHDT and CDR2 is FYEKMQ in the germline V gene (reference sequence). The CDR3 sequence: CASSLTTNPYQETQYF. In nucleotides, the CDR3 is TGTGCCAGCAGCTTAACAACAAACCCGTACCAAGAGACCCAGTACTTC.

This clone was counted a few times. In DNA, the CDR3 is TGTGCCAGCAGTGAGAACGGGGGGTCCTACGAGCAGTACTTC. The encoded protein is CASSENGGSYEQYF. The chain has TRBV2 and TRBJ2-7; 7 nucleotides line up with TRBD2. CDR1 and CDR2 (germline): SNHLY, FYNNEI. This CDR3 is built from 14 residues. V lost 3 bases, J lost 1 base, and 3 bases stayed unmatched.

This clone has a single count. In nucleotides, the CDR3 is TGTGCCAGCAGCTTCTTCCAAGAGACCCAGTACTTC. It specifies CASSFFQETQYF. The rearrangement joins TRBV11-3 to TRBJ2-5; D gene unclear. The CDR3 is 12 amino acids. Germline values: CDR1 SGHNT, CDR2 YENEEA. V was trimmed by 3 bases and J by 1 base, leaving 3 bases between them.

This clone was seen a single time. CDR3 protein: CASSSLGGQPALHF. Here the CDR3 DNA reads TGTGCCAGCAGCTCGTTGGGGGGACAGCCGGCCCTCCACTTT. The V call is TRBV5-6, the J call TRBJ1-6, with TRBD1 matching over 7 bases. CDR3 length: 14 residues. Germline V lookup: CDR1 SGHDT, CDR2 YYEEEE. J lost 14 bases, V lost 3 bases, and 11 bases had no gene match.

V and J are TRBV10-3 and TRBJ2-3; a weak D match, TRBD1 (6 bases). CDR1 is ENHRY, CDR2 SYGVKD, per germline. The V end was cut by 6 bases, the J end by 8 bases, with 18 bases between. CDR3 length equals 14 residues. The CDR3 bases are TGTGCCATCAGGGAACGACAGGAAGAGGGTACGCAGTATTTT. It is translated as CAIRERQEEGTQYF.